The clone carrying this TCR beta chain showed up just a few times. The antigen remains unidentified. One entry per CDR3 protein results from TCRdb running MiXCR on the 5' RACE reads. This sample yields 470,000 or so distinct CDR3 sequences, of which roughly 20% are seen a single time; over 9% belongs to the top ten. The CDR3 is made up of 18 amino acids. Trimming removed 2 bases from V and 4 bases from J; junction bases left unmatched: 6. The sample comes from a study of T-cell memory formation after mild COVID-19. General observations from the study: CM and EM subsets held most contracting CD4+ clones; EMRA held CD8+ ones. Some clones that responded were present in memory (sampled pre-infection), which suggests cross-reactive memory joined.

The source is an adult woman who had mild COVID-19 (a few samples of this study predate the infection). Cell type and time point are not known. The V and J genes are TRBV12-3 or TRBV12-4 and TRBJ2-1; TRBD2 agrees at 15 bases. Sequencing input: PBMCs or a T cell subset sorted from them (not recorded which). The CDR3 coding sequence is TGTGCCAGCAGTTTAACCGGGACTAGCGGGGGGCTATACAATGAGCAGTTCTTC. Amino acid sequence: CASSLTGTSGGLYNEQFF.